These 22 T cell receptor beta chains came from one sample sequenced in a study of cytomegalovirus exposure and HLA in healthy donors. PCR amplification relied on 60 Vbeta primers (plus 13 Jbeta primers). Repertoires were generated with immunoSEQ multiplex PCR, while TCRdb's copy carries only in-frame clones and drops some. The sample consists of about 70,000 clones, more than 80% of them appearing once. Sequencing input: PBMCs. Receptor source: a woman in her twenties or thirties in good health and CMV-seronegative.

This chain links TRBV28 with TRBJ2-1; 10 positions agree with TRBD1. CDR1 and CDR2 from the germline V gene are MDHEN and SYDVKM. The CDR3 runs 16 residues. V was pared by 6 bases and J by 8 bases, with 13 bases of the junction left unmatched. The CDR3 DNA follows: TGTGCCAGCAGGTCATACCGGGACAGGGGTTTGGATGAGCAGTTCTTC. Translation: CASRSYRDRGLDEQFF.

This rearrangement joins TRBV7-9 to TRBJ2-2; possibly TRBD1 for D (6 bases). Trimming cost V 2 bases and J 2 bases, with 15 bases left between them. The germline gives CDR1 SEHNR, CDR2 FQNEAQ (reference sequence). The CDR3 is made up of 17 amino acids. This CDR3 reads CASSLQGHLQNTGELFF. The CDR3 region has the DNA TGTGCCAGCAGCTTACAGGGGCATCTCCAAAACACCGGGGAGCTGTTTTTT.

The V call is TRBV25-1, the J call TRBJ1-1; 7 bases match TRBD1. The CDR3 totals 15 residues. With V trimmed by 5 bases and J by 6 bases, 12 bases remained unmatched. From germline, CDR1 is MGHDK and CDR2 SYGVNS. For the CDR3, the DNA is TGTGCCAGCAGTAGATTCCAACAGGGGATGCCTGAAGCTTTCTTT. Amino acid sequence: CASSRFQQGMPEAFF.

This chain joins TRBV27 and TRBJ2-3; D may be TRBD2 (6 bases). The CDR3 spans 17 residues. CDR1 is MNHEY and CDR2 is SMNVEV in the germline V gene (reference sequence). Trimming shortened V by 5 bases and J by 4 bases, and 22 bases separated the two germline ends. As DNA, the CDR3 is TGTGCCAGCAGTGCCTATCTAGCGTCTGTCGGGGCAGATACGCAGTATTTT. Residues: CASSAYLASVGADTQYF.

This CDR3 reads CASSSGQKGAGELFF. The DNA of the CDR3 is TGTGCCAGCAGCTCCGGACAGAAGGGGGCCGGGGAGCTGTTTTTT. The chain joins TRBV7-9 to TRBJ2-2, with a weak D call TRBD1 (6 bases). Germline loops: CDR1 SEHNR, CDR2 FQNEAQ (reference sequence). Trimming stripped 4 bases from V and 6 bases from J, with 15 bases between. This CDR3 is 15 amino acids long.

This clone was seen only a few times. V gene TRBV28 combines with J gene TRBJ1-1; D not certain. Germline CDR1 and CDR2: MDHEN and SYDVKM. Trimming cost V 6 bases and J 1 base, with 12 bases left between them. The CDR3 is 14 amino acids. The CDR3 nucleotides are TGTGCCAGCAGCCAACCGGGATGGAACACTGAAGCTTTCTTT. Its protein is CASSQPGWNTEAFF.

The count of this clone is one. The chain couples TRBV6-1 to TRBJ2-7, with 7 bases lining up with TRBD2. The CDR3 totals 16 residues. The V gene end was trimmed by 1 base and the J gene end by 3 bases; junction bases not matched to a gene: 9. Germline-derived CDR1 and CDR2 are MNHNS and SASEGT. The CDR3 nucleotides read TGTGCCAGCAGTGAAGTATGGGGAGGGCCTAACTACGAGCAGTACTTC. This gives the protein CASSEVWGGPNYEQYF.

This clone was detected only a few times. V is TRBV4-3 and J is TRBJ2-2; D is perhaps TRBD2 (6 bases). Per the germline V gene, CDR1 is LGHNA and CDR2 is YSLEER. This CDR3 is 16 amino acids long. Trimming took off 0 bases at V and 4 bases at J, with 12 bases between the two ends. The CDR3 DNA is TGCGCCAGCAGCCAAGATTTGGGGGGTTCCACCGGGGAGCTGTTTTTT. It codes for CASSQDLGGSTGELFF.

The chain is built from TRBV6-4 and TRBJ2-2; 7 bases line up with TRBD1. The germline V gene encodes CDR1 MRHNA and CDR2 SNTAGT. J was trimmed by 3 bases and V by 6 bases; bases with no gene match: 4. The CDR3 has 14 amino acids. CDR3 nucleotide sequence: TGTGCCAGCAGACCTGGACAGGACACCGGGGAGCTGTTTTTT. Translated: CASRPGQDTGELFF.

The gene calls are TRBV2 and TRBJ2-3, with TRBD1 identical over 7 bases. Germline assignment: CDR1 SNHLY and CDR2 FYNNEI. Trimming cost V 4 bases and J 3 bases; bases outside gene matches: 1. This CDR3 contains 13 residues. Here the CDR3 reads CASSVQGTDTQYF. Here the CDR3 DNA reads TGTGCCAGCAGTGTACAGGGGACAGATACGCAGTATTTT.

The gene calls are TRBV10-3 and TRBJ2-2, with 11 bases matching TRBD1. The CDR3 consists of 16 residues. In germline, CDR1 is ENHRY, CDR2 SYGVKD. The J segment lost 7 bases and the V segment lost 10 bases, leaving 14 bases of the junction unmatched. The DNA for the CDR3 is TGTGCCACCAACCGCATTCGGACAGGGGGCAGCGGGGAGCTGTTTTTT. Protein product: CATNRIRTGGSGELFF.

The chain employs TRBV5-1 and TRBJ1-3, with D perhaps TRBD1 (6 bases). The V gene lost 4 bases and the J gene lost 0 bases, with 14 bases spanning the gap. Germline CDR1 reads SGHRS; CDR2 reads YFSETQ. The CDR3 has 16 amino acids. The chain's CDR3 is CASSPGWDNSGNTIYF. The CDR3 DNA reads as TGCGCCAGCAGCCCCGGATGGGACAACTCTGGAAACACCATATATTTT. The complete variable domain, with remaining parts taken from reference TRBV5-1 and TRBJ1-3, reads KAGVTQTPRYLIKTRGQQVTLSCSPISGHRSVSWYQQTPGQGLQFLFEYFSETQRNKGNFPGRFSGRQFSNSRSEMNVSTLELGDSALYLCASSPGWDNSGNTIYFGEGSWLTVV.

This CDR3 is CASSLAGQGPYEQYF. The CDR3 bases are TGTGCCAGCAGCTTGGCGGGACAGGGTCCCTACGAGCAGTACTTC. The genes are TRBV5-4 and TRBJ2-7, with TRBD1 matching 9 bases. Germline assignment: CDR1 SGHNT and CDR2 YYREEE (reference sequence). CDR3 size: 15 residues. V lost 0 bases to trimming and J lost 2 bases; unmatched junction nucleotides: 3.

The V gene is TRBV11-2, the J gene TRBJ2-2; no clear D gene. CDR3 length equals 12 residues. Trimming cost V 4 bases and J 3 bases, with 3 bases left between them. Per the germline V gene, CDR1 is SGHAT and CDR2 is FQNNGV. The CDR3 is CASSSYTGELFF. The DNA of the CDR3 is TGTGCCAGCAGCTCTTACACCGGGGAGCTGTTTTTT.

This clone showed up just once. CDR3 amino acids: CASSEGQGVSNQPQHF. In nucleotides, the CDR3 is TGTGCCAGCAGCGAAGGTCAGGGGGTTAGCAATCAGCCCCAGCATTTT. The chain links TRBV4-2 to TRBJ1-5; the match to TRBD1 covers 7 bases. V shed 5 bases, J shed 0 bases, and the junction held 7 bases outside the gene matches. Germline CDR1 and CDR2: LGHNA and YNFKEQ. The length of the CDR3 is 16 residues.

In DNA form, the CDR3 reads TGTGCCAGCAGCCAACTTCAACGGGCGAGCGGATCTAGCACAGATACGCAGTATTTT. It specifies CASSQLQRASGSSTDTQYF. The chain is built from TRBV4-2 and TRBJ2-3; TRBD2 is a possible D gene (5 bases). The V and J ends lost 2 bases and 0 bases respectively, with 21 bases between them. Germline V gene lookup returns CDR1 LGHNA and CDR2 YNFKEQ. The CDR3 loop spans 19 amino acids.

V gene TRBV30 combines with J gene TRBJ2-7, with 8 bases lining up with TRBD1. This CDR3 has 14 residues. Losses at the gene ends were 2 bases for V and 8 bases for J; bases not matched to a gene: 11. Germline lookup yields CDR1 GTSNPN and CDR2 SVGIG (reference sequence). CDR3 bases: TGTGCCTGGAGTCCCGCCAGGGGGCGAATGAAGCAGTACTTC. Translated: CAWSPARGRMKQYF.

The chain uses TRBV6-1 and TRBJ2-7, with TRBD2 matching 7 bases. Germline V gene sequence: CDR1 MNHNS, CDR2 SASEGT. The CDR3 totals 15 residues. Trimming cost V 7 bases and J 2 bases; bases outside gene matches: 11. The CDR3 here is CASTSIRDYTYEQYF. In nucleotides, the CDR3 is TGTGCCAGCACCTCAATCCGGGACTACACCTACGAGCAGTACTTC.

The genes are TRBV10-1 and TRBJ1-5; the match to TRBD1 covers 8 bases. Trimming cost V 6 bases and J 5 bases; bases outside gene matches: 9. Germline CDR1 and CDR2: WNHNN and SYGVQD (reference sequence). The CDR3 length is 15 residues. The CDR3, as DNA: TGCGCCAGCAGCTACAGGGGGATAGAGGATCAGCCCCAGCATTTT. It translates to CASSYRGIEDQPQHF.

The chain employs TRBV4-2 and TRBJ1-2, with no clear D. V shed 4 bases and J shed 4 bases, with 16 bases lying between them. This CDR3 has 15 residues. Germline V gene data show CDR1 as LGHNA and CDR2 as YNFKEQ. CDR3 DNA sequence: TGTGCCAGCAGCCCCAGGCTAACACAAAGCTATGGCTACACCTTC. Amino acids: CASSPRLTQSYGYTF.

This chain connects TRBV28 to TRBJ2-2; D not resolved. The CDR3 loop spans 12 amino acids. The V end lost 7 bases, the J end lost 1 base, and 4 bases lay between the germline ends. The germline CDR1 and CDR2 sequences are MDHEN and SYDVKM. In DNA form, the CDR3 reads TGTGCCAGCAACAGGAACACCGGGGAGCTGTTTTTT. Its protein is CASNRNTGELFF.

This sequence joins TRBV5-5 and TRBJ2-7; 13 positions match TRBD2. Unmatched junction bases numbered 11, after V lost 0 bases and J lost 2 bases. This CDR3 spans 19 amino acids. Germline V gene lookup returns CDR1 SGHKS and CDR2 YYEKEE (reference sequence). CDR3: CASSLARGTGTSGTYEQYF. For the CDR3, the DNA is TGTGCCAGCAGCTTGGCCAGGGGGACCGGGACTAGCGGGACCTACGAGCAGTACTTC. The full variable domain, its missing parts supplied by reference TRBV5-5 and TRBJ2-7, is DAGVTQSPTHLIKTRGQQVTLRCSPISGHKSVSWYQQVLGQGPQFIFQYYEKEERGRGNFPDRFSARQFPNYSSELNVNALLLGDSALYLCASSLARGTGTSGTYEQYFGPGTRLTVT.